These 14 T cell receptor beta chains were sequenced from one sample in a study of neurological immune-mediated disorders (dated by TCRdb to the late 2010s). What this sample's time point label stands for: longitudinal time-point 2. Receptor libraries were prepared by 5' RACE. The run used an Illumina HiSeq 2500. TCRdb's own reprocessing of the public reads used fastp at Q25 and MiXCR and kept productive beta chains. Every CDR3 protein is listed once, alongside the most common genes and DNA of its rows. This sample holds over 55,000 distinct CDR3 sequences; roughly 9.8% were observed only once. Clones ranked in the top ten supply under 15% of the sample. Input material: PBMCs. The source is a man aged 25-45 years in good health.

This clonotype showed up many times. The CDR3 loop reads CASSSGLAGGSGELFF. CDR3 nucleotides: TGTGCCAGCAGTTCCGGACTAGCGGGAGGGTCCGGGGAGCTGTTTTTT. The chain links TRBV7-6 to TRBJ2-2; TRBD2 matches 15 bases. The CDR3 totals 16 residues. Germline CDR1 and CDR2: SGHVS and FNYEAQ. J gave up 6 bases and V 6 bases, and 5 bases lay outside the gene matches.

This clonotype was counted many times. This chain joins TRBV12-3 or TRBV12-4 and TRBJ2-7; 10 bases fit TRBD2. The CDR3 totals 13 residues. The V and J ends lost 8 bases and 5 bases, in that order; junction bases with no gene match: 6. In DNA form, the CDR3 reads TGTGCCAGCTGGCCAGCGGGAGGGGACGAGCAGTACTTC. Translating gives CASWPAGGDEQYF.

This clonotype showed up many times. This chain links TRBV25-1 with TRBJ1-1; D is unclear. The V and J ends lost 0 bases and 5 bases respectively, with 16 bases between them. The CDR3 contains 16 residues. Per germline, CDR1 MGHDK and CDR2 SYGVNS. The CDR3 nucleotides are TGTGCCAGCAGTGAATATGATCCCCTCCTTGAAACTGAAGCTTTCTTT. Its protein product is CASSEYDPLLETEAFF.

The gene calls are TRBV18 and TRBJ1-5; a possible D gene is TRBD1 (5 bases). The germline V and J ends were trimmed by 6 bases and 0 bases, with 15 bases remaining between them. CDR3 length equals 16 residues. Per the germline V gene, CDR1 is KGHSH and CDR2 is LQKENI. CDR3 DNA sequence: TGTGCCAGCTCCCGAACCGAGGGGCATAGCAATCAGCCCCAGCATTTT. It specifies CASSRTEGHSNQPQHF.

There are many counts of this clonotype. The rearrangement joins TRBV5-1 to TRBJ2-3, with D perhaps given as TRBD1 or TRBD2 (6 bases each). The germline V and J ends were trimmed by 0 bases and 5 bases, with 16 bases remaining between them. CDR3 length: 16 amino acids. The germline V gene encodes CDR1 SGHRS and CDR2 YFSETQ. CDR3 DNA sequence: TGCGCCAGCAGCTTGGGGGGGGCCCTAGCCGGAGATACGCAGTATTTT. Protein sequence: CASSLGGALAGDTQYF.

The table lists this clonotype with many counts. V and J are TRBV20-1 and TRBJ1-4; D is undetermined. This CDR3 contains 14 residues. Trimming pared 3 bases from V and 4 bases from J, leaving 12 bases between. In germline, CDR1 is DFQATT, CDR2 SNEGSKA (reference sequence). The CDR3 DNA sequence: TGCAGTGCTAGGGATGGACTGAGTAATGAAAAACTGTTTTTT. It codes for CSARDGLSNEKLFF.

The chain uses TRBV11-2 and TRBJ2-3; D possibly uses TRBD1 or TRBD2 (5 bases each). Germline V gene sequence: CDR1 SGHAT, CDR2 FQNNGV. Trimming removed 6 bases at V and 9 bases at J, with 13 bases between. This CDR3 is built from 12 residues. The CDR3 sequence: CASRTGTTTQYF. DNA for the CDR3: TGTGCCAGCAGAACCGGGACCACAACGCAGTATTTT.

This clonotype appeared many times. The chain's CDR3 is CASSTDRLNSPLHF. The CDR3 DNA sequence: TGCGCCAGCAGCACCGACAGGTTAAATTCACCCCTCCACTTT. The V gene is TRBV5-1, the J gene TRBJ1-6; D is possibly TRBD1 (6 bases). This CDR3 is 14 amino acids long. With 4 bases removed from V and 7 bases from J, the gap between germline ends came to 12 bases. CDR1 and CDR2 (germline): SGHRS, YFSETQ.

The J gene is TRBJ2-5, the V gene TRBV20-1; D is unresolved. This CDR3 has 13 residues. V gave up 4 bases and J gave up 3 bases, with 12 bases separating them. Germline assignment: CDR1 DFQATT and CDR2 SNEGSKA (reference sequence). The CDR3 here is CSAMTNAKETQYF. The CDR3 nucleotides read TGCAGTGCTATGACCAACGCCAAAGAGACCCAGTACTTC.

Ten or more counts support this clonotype. The genes are TRBV5-1 and TRBJ2-5; tentatively, D is TRBD1 (5 bases). Germline V gene sequence: CDR1 SGHRS, CDR2 YFSETQ. V lost 4 bases, J lost 4 bases, and 11 bases lay in between. The CDR3 has 13 amino acids. CDR3 sequence: CASSEGVGETQYF. DNA for the CDR3: TGCGCCAGCAGCGAAGGGGTCGGAGAGACCCAGTACTTC.

In this sample, this clonotype turned up many times. The genes are TRBV5-1 and TRBJ2-7; D is unclear. Germline V lookup: CDR1 SGHRS, CDR2 YFSETQ. The CDR3 is 16 residues long. V was cut by 4 bases and J by 2 bases, with 19 bases left in between. CDR3 loop: CASSPNLGSPAYEQYF. CDR3 DNA sequence: TGCGCCAGCAGCCCTAATTTGGGGTCCCCAGCCTACGAGCAGTACTTC.

This clonotype was detected many times. The chain uses TRBV12-3 or TRBV12-4 and TRBJ2-7; 9 bases fit TRBD1. This CDR3 comprises 15 residues. V lost 3 bases to trimming and J lost 9 bases; unmatched junction nucleotides: 12. The CDR3 spells CASSFQGQGILGQYF. The CDR3 DNA reads as TGTGCCAGCAGTTTCCAGGGACAGGGCATATTAGGGCAGTACTTC.

Turning to this clonotype: A much larger clonotype is one base distant, so this may be a read error. The chain combines TRBV29-1 with TRBJ1-1; D may be TRBD1 (5 bases). This CDR3 region has 13 residues. The germline gives CDR1 SQVTM, CDR2 ANQGSEA. Trimming left V 5 bases short and J 4 bases short, with 14 bases between. CDR3 nucleotide sequence: TGCAGCGTTTCATCACCAAGGGGCACTGAAGCTTTCTTT. Encoded protein: CSVSSPRGTEAFF.

This clonotype showed up just a few times. V is TRBV10-3 and J is TRBJ1-2, with 9 positions matching TRBD1. The V and J ends lost 6 bases and 8 bases, in that order; junction bases with no gene match: 13. Germline CDR1 and CDR2: ENHRY and SYGVKD. The CDR3 consists of 15 residues. CDR3 sequence reads: CAISDGTGMYEGYTF. The CDR3 nucleotides are TGTGCCATCAGCGACGGGACAGGGATGTATGAAGGCTACACCTTC.